Given below is one T cell receptor (beta chain) in context. Its antigen is undetermined. This entry is derived from a study of cytomegalovirus exposure and HLA in healthy donors. Findings of the study overall: The listing of roughly 160 TCR beta chains classed them as cytomegalovirus-associated. In vitro data verified a few CMV-associated chains as specific for CMV antigens.

The germline V gene has CDR1 MDHEN and CDR2 SYDVKM. With V trimmed by 2 bases and J by 5 bases, 7 bases remained unmatched. The CDR3 sequence is 15 residues long. Healthy bone marrow donors made up the cohort. 13 Jbeta primers and 60 Vbeta primers were used for the PCR. The repertoire was sequenced with immunoSEQ multiplex PCR; TCRdb's copy has only in-frame clones and lacks some. The data contain 150,000 to 200,000 clones, around 84% of them singletons. The receptor comes from a male donor in good health and CMV-seropositive. Source material: PBMCs. The chain combines TRBV28 with TRBJ1-1; 8 bases match TRBD1. The CDR3 DNA is TGTGCCAGCAGTTTAGCCGGGACAGGCTATACTGAAGCTTTCTTT. The encoded protein is CASSLAGTGYTEAFF. Drawing the rest from reference TRBV28 and TRBJ1-1, the complete variable domain is DVKVTQSSRYLVKRTGEKVFLECVQDMDHENMFWYRQDPGLGLRLIYFSYDVKMKEKGDIPEGYSVSREKKERFSLILESASTNQTSMYLCASSLAGTGYTEAFFGQGTRLTVV.